The sequence of this T cell receptor (beta chain) was determined in a study of blood T cell repertoires in COVID-19. Overall study: Donors in the United States, Italy and Spain gave samples during acute or convalescent COVID-19. T cells, B-cell-depleted T cells, or PBMCs provided the cDNA or gDNA that served as material.

Produced via immunoSEQ multiplex PCR; TCRdb's table is partial and in-frame only. The sample holds a few hundred thousand clones, approximately 75% seen once. Germline CDR1 is LNHDA and CDR2 is SQIVND (reference sequence). CDR3 length: 14 residues. Deletions cut 10 bases from V and 2 bases from J, with 16 bases between. Donors in Cohort 3 who had recovered were those with two negative PCRs, healthcare professional clearance, or resolution of their symptoms. The receptor's source is a man aged 40-50 years who had recovered from COVID-19. The chain has TRBV19 and TRBJ2-3, with D perhaps TRBD1 (6 bases). The sequenced material came from PBMCs or T cells enriched from blood (not recorded which). The CDR3 DNA sequence: TGTGCCACCTCGAGACAGGCTATCACAGATACGCAGTATTTT. It yields the protein CATSRQAITDTQYF.